A selection of T cell receptor beta chains follows, all from one sample in a study of T-cell memory formation after mild COVID-19. TCRdb used MiXCR to reprocess the 5' RACE reads, holding one entry per CDR3 protein. The sample records roughly 510,000 distinct CDR3 sequences, 17% being singletons. The sample consisted of PBMCs or a T cell subset sorted from them (not recorded which). The receptors shown here come from an adult woman who had mild COVID-19 (a few samples of this study predate the infection). Cell type and time point are not known. The CDR3 runs from the conserved cysteine through the conserved F or W. Each record gives: D gene, J gene, V gene, clone size, CDR3 protein, CDR3 DNA. D genes are given only for firm matches. Clone size is stated in some rows and not others, as once, few, many or a class when expanded.

>.|TRBJ1-3|TRBV12-3/TRBV12-4|few
CASSLGAARTIYF
TGTGCCAGCAGTTTAGGGGCAGCCAGAACCATATATTTT
>TRBD2|TRBJ2-3|TRBV24-1|few
CATSDAGGTDTQYF
TGTGCCACCAGTGATGCGGGGGGCACAGATACGCAGTATTTT
>.|TRBJ2-7|TRBV27|.
CASSLFPQGSSYEQYF
TGTGCCAGCAGTTTATTCCCGCAGGGGAGCTCCTACGAGCAGTACTTC
>TRBD2|TRBJ2-1|TRBV6-2/TRBV6-3|few
CASTGTRTPNEQFF
TGTGCCAGCACCGGGACTAGAACTCCGAATGAGCAGTTCTTC
>TRBD1|TRBJ2-7|TRBV5-6|.
CASSLPTGVDEQYF
TGTGCCAGCAGCTTACCGACAGGGGTGGACGAGCAGTACTTC
>.|TRBJ2-2|TRBV20-1|.
CSARAPTDTGELFF
TGCAGTGCTAGAGCCCCTACCGACACCGGGGAGCTGTTTTTT
>TRBD1|TRBJ1-4|TRBV12-3/TRBV12-4|few
CASSPLGGSEKLFF
TGTGCCAGCAGCCCCTTAGGGGGCTCTGAAAAACTGTTTTTT
>.|TRBJ1-2|TRBV19|.
CASSRLGQGNGYTF
TGTGCCAGTAGTCGACTGGGGCAGGGGAATGGCTACACCTTC
>TRBD1|TRBJ2-5|TRBV12-3/TRBV12-4|many
CASSRHRTGSQETQYF
TGTGCCAGCAGTCGGCATCGGACAGGCTCACAAGAGACCCAGTACTTC
>.|TRBJ1-1|TRBV6-1|.
CASSDIFSGDEAFF
TGTGCCAGCAGTGACATTTTCTCTGGGGATGAAGCTTTCTTT
>.|TRBJ2-5|TRBV2|few
CASRGEGKTQYF
TGTGCCAGCCGGGGAGAAGGGAAGACCCAGTACTTC
>.|TRBJ1-4|TRBV9|.
CASSAGAGEKLFF
TGTGCCAGCAGCGCCGGGGCGGGAGAAAAACTGTTTTTT
>TRBD2|TRBJ2-3|TRBV20-1|.
CSAQPTSGKTDTQYF
TGCAGTGCTCAACCAACTAGCGGGAAAACAGATACGCAGTATTTT
>TRBD1|TRBJ1-6|TRBV6-5|.
CASSYSATGGVSPLHF
TGTGCCAGCAGTTACTCGGCGACAGGGGGCGTTTCACCCCTCCACTTT
>TRBD2|TRBJ2-4|TRBV5-1|few
CASSLQGGAKNIQYF
TGCGCCAGCAGCTTGCAGGGAGGGGCCAAAAACATTCAGTACTTC
>.|TRBJ2-5|TRBV7-9|few
CASSLVIEETQYF
TGTGCCAGCAGCTTAGTGATCGAAGAGACCCAGTACTTC
>TRBD2|TRBJ2-1|TRBV7-6|.
CASSLMTSGGPEQFF
TGTGCCAGCAGTCTAATGACTAGCGGGGGTCCTGAGCAGTTCTTC
>.|TRBJ1-6|TRBV5-5|.
CASSSYRFNSPLHF
TGTGCCAGCAGCTCCTACAGATTCAATTCACCCCTCCACTTT
>.|TRBJ1-1|TRBV11-2|.
CASSSPKNTEAFF
TGTGCCAGCAGCTCGCCGAAGAACACTGAAGCTTTCTTT
>TRBD2|TRBJ2-7|TRBV4-3|.
CASSQDPGLAVSSYEQYF
TGCGCCAGCAGCCAAGACCCCGGACTAGCGGTAAGCTCCTACGAGCAGTACTTC
>TRBD2|TRBJ2-1|TRBV2|.
CASSPLGGDNEQFF
TGTGCCAGCAGCCCCCTCGGGGGGGACAATGAGCAGTTCTTC
>.|TRBJ1-2|TRBV7-9|few
CASSLSQGSIGYTF
TGTGCCAGCAGCTTAAGCCAGGGATCTATCGGCTACACCTTC
>.|TRBJ1-2|TRBV3-1|few
CASASTANYGYTF
TGTGCCAGCGCTTCGACAGCGAACTATGGCTACACCTTC
>.|TRBJ2-7|TRBV12-3/TRBV12-4|few
CASSFPGTPYEQYF
TGTGCCAGCAGTTTTCCAGGGACACCCTACGAGCAGTACTTC
>.|TRBJ2-7|TRBV27|.
CASSLSRTVIYEQYF
TGTGCCAGCAGTTTATCGCGGACAGTCATATACGAGCAGTACTTC
>TRBD2|TRBJ2-2|TRBV20-1|.
CSASAALAGGTNTGELFF
TGCAGTGCTAGCGCCGCGCTAGCGGGGGGAACGAACACCGGGGAGCTGTTTTTT
>.|TRBJ1-5|TRBV19|few
CASSIGLGNQPQHF
TGTGCCAGTAGTATAGGACTAGGAAATCAGCCCCAGCATTTT
>.|TRBJ2-7|TRBV19|.
CASSITTDIAYEQYF
TGTGCCAGTAGTATTACAACGGACATAGCCTACGAGCAGTACTTC
>.|TRBJ1-1|TRBV29-1|.
CSASEAFF
TGCAGCGCGAGTGAAGCTTTCTTT
>.|TRBJ2-1|TRBV11-2|many
CASSLRTAYNEQFF
TGTGCCAGCAGCTTAAGGACCGCCTACAATGAGCAGTTCTTC
>.|TRBJ1-1|TRBV12-3/TRBV12-4|few
CASTLMNMNTEAFF
TGTGCCAGCACTTTGATGAACATGAACACTGAAGCTTTCTTT
>.|TRBJ1-1|TRBV5-1|few
CASNKRATSGRPNTEAFF
TGCGCCAGCAATAAGCGGGCCACCTCGGGACGTCCGAACACTGAAGCTTTCTTT
>.|TRBJ1-2|TRBV12-3/TRBV12-4|.
CASSLSGGLGGYTF
TGTGCCAGCAGTTTATCGGGGGGGCTGGGCGGCTACACCTTC
>.|TRBJ2-7|TRBV14|.
CASSYPQGSEQYF
TGTGCCAGCAGCTACCCGCAGGGGAGCGAGCAGTACTTC
>TRBD2|TRBJ2-1|TRBV20-1|many
CSARDWRKPTSGKSYNEQFF
TGCAGTGCTAGAGATTGGCGTAAACCGACTAGCGGGAAGTCCTACAATGAGCAGTTCTTC
>.|TRBJ2-2|TRBV4-1|few
CASSQASGTGELFF
TGCGCCAGCAGCCAAGCTTCCGGCACCGGGGAGCTGTTTTTT
>.|TRBJ2-5|TRBV10-3|.
CAISESNPGEETQYF
TGTGCCATCAGTGAGTCGAATCCGGGAGAAGAGACCCAGTACTTC
>TRBD1|TRBJ1-3|TRBV6-5|.
CASSLGQGVIGNTIYF
TGTGCCAGCAGCCTGGGACAGGGGGTCATTGGAAACACCATATATTTT
>.|TRBJ2-1|TRBV10-3|few
CAISKVDLNEQFF
TGTGCCATCAGTAAGGTGGACCTTAATGAGCAGTTCTTC
>.|TRBJ1-1|TRBV25-1|.
CASSDSSGGPLNTEAFF
TGTGCCAGCAGTGACTCCTCCGGGGGCCCCCTTAACACTGAAGCTTTCTTT
>.|TRBJ2-2|TRBV5-5|.
CASSLRDSNTGELFF
TGTGCCAGCAGCTTGCGCGACAGCAACACCGGGGAGCTGTTTTTT
>.|TRBJ2-2|TRBV5-1|.
CASSLDTGSTGELFF
TGCGCCAGCAGCTTGGATACAGGGAGCACCGGGGAGCTGTTTTTT
>TRBD1|TRBJ1-1|TRBV12-3/TRBV12-4|few
CASSSTGRNTEAFF
TGTGCCAGCAGTTCGACAGGGAGGAACACTGAAGCTTTCTTT
>TRBD1|TRBJ1-2|TRBV3-1|.
CATLRGQGGGYTF
TGTGCCACCCTGCGGGGACAGGGTGGCGGCTACACCTTC
>.|TRBJ2-1|TRBV25-1|.
CASSESNSAEQFF
TGTGCCAGCAGTGAATCAAACTCGGCCGAGCAGTTCTTC
>TRBD1|TRBJ1-1|TRBV30|few
CAWSVGTGSWAFF
TGTGCCTGGAGCGTAGGGACAGGGAGTTGGGCTTTCTTT
>TRBD2|TRBJ2-7|TRBV7-2|few
CASSLATTSGAYEQYF
TGTGCCAGCAGCTTAGCAACCACTAGCGGGGCTTACGAGCAGTACTTC
>.|TRBJ2-3|TRBV30|few
CAGARASTDTQYF
TGTGCTGGGGCCCGGGCTAGCACAGATACGCAGTATTTT
>.|TRBJ2-5|TRBV5-1|.
CASSADGQTGETQYF
TGCGCCAGCAGCGCGGATGGACAGACCGGGGAGACCCAGTACTTC